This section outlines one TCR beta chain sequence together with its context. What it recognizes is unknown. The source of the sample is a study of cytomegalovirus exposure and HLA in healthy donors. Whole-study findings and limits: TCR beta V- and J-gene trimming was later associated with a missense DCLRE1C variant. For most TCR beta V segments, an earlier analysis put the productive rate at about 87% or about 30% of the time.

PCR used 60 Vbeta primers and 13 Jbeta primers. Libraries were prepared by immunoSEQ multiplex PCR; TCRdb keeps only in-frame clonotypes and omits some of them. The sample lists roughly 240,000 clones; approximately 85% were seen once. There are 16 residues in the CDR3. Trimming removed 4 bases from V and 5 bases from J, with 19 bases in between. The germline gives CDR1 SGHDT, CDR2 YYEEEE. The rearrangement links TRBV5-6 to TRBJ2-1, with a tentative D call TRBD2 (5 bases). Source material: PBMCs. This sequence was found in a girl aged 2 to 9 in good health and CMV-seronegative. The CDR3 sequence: CASSPRTPPADNEQFF. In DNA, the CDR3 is TGTGCCAGCAGCCCACGGACTCCCCCGGCCGACAATGAGCAGTTCTTC.